These T cell receptor beta chains were read from a single sample in a study of blood T cell repertoires in COVID-19. Clones were read by immunoSEQ multiplex PCR, and TCRdb kept only the in-frame ones, dropping some. The table lists some 150,000 clones, approximately 86% of them singletons, with about 4% in the top ten. Sequencing input: peripheral blood. The receptor set was obtained from a woman in her sixties or seventies with active or convalescent COVID-19. Both conserved end residues are part of each CDR3. A D gene is named only where the DNA matches it firmly. Clone size is not always given. Where it is, it says once, few, many or a class for expanded clones.

size	length	V	D	J	DNA	CDR3
-	15	TRBV19	TRBD1	TRBJ2-1	TGTGCCAGTAGTATGGGGGACAGGGATTACAATGAGCAGTTCTTC	CASSMGDRDYNEQFF
-	13	TRBV6-5	-	TRBJ2-7	TGTGCCAGCTCGCGTCCACCCCCCTACGAGCAGTACTTC	CASSRPPPYEQYF
-	15	TRBV7-2	-	TRBJ1-5	TGTGCCAGCAGCTTCTCGGGGGGCAGCAATCAGCCCCAGCATTTT	CASSFSGGSNQPQHF
-	13	TRBV5-6	-	TRBJ1-1	TGTGCCAGCAGCTTGGTCGGGAGCGCTGAAGCTTTCTTT	CASSLVGSAEAFF
-	15	TRBV7-9	TRBD1	TRBJ1-1	TGTGCCAGCAGCTTAACCAGGGGGTACAACACTGAAGCTTTCTTT	CASSLTRGYNTEAFF
-	19	TRBV27	TRBD2	TRBJ2-1	TGTGCCAGCAGCCCCACGGGGGCAAGACTAGCGGGGGGGCGAGTTGAGCAGTTCTTC	CASSPTGARLAGGRVEQFF
once	13	TRBV6-1	-	TRBJ1-3	TGTGCCAGCAGTGAACAGGGAGGAAACACCATATATTTT	CASSEQGGNTIYF
-	16	TRBV3-1/TRBV3-2	-	TRBJ2-3	TGTGCCAGCAGCCAAGATAGAACAGAAACAACAGATACGCAGTATTTT	CASSQDRTETTDTQYF
-	17	TRBV7-9	-	TRBJ2-5	TGTGCCAGCAGTTTACGGTCCGGGGAGCGGGCACAAGAGACCCAGTACTTC	CASSLRSGERAQETQYF
-	14	TRBV21-1	-	TRBJ1-1	TGTGCCAGCAGCAAAGCGGAAGGGGGAACTGAAGCTTTCTTT	CASSKAEGGTEAFF
-	16	TRBV7-7	TRBD1	TRBJ1-2	TGTGCTAGCAGCTTAGCTCGGGTCAGGGGGCTTGATGGCTACACCTTC	CASSLARVRGLDGYTF
-	16	TRBV6-1	-	TRBJ2-5	TGTGCCAGCAGTGAATGGAAGGGGGGGTACCAAGAGACCCAGTACTTC	CASSEWKGGYQETQYF
-	15	TRBV14	-	TRBJ1-2	TGTGCCAGCAGCCAGACAGGCGCCCCCAACTATGGCTACACCTTC	CASSQTGAPNYGYTF
-	14	TRBV5-5	-	TRBJ1-1	TGTGCCAGCAGCTCCCAATCGGGGAACACTGAAGCTTTCTTT	CASSSQSGNTEAFF
few	15	TRBV19	TRBD1	TRBJ1-5	TGTGCCAGTAGGGCAGGGGGGTATAGCAATCAGCCCCAGCATTTT	CASRAGGYSNQPQHF
-	14	TRBV11-3	-	TRBJ2-3	TGTGCCAGCAGCTTATCAGGGCCCACAGATACGCAGTATTTT	CASSLSGPTDTQYF
once	15	TRBV7-2	TRBD1	TRBJ1-2	TGTGCCAGCAGCCCTGGACAGGCACTTGCCTATGGCTACACCTTC	CASSPGQALAYGYTF
-	15	TRBV4-3	TRBD2	TRBJ2-7	TGCGCCAGCAGCCAAGAGAGCGGGGGAACCTACGAGCAGTACTTC	CASSQESGGTYEQYF
-	13	TRBV6-2/TRBV6-3	-	TRBJ1-2	TGTGCCAGCAGCCCCAGCGGTTCCTATGGCTACACCTTC	CASSPSGSYGYTF
-	15	TRBV10-3	TRBD1	TRBJ1-1	TGTGCCATCAGGACTTCGACAGGGGGGAACACTGAAGCTTTCTTT	CAIRTSTGGNTEAFF
few	14	TRBV6-5	-	TRBJ1-2	TGTGCCAGCAGCCCACGGGCCAGCGGCTATGGCTACACCTTC	CASSPRASGYGYTF
-	18	TRBV18	TRBD1	TRBJ1-6	TGTGCCAGCTCACCGATGGACAGGGCCTTAGGATATAATTCACCCCTCCACTTT	CASSPMDRALGYNSPLHF
-	12	TRBV19	-	TRBJ1-2	TGTGCCAGTAGTCAGGGGACCTATGGCTACACCTTC	CASSQGTYGYTF
-	15	TRBV10-3	TRBD2	TRBJ2-3	TGTGCCATCAGTGATCTCGGACTAGCGGGAGATACGCAGTATTTT	CAISDLGLAGDTQYF
-	15	TRBV30	-	TRBJ1-6	TGTGCCTCCTCGCATTTGATGGGGGCGACTTCACCCCTCCACTTT	CASSHLMGATSPLHF
-	13	TRBV12-3/TRBV12-4	-	TRBJ1-1	TGTGCCAGCAGAGGACAGATGAACACTGAAGCTTTCTTT	CASRGQMNTEAFF
-	13	TRBV2	TRBD1	TRBJ1-1	TGTGCCAGCAGTGAAAGACAGGGGGTCGGAGCTTTCTTT	CASSERQGVGAFF
-	13	TRBV2	-	TRBJ2-1	TGTGCCAGCAGTGGGGGCCCGTACAATGAGCAGTTCTTC	CASSGGPYNEQFF
-	13	TRBV10-1	TRBD1	TRBJ1-2	TGCGCCAGCAGGCGCAGGGGGCGAGATGGCTACACCTTC	CASRRRGRDGYTF
few	13	TRBV18	TRBD1	TRBJ2-1	TGTGCCAGCTCATGGGGACAGTACAATGAGCAGTTCTTC	CASSWGQYNEQFF
-	14	TRBV6-5	-	TRBJ1-1	TGTGCCAGCACGGTGGAGGGAAGCGGCACTGAAGCTTTCTTT	CASTVEGSGTEAFF
-	13	TRBV2	TRBD1	TRBJ2-5	TGTGCCAGCCCGGGCAGGGGGCGCGAGACCCAGTACTTC	CASPGRGRETQYF
-	16	TRBV4-3	-	TRBJ2-5	TGCGCCAGCAGCCAAGCGGAGAGGGGGGGACAAGAGACCCAGTACTTC	CASSQAERGGQETQYF
-	15	TRBV7-6	-	TRBJ1-5	TGTGCCAGCAGCTTAGAGGGGCAGGGAGGTCAGCCCCAGCATTTT	CASSLEGQGGQPQHF
-	14	TRBV5-5	TRBD2	TRBJ2-3	TGTGCCAGCAGCACCCTCTCGGGGGGGGATACGCAGTATTTT	CASSTLSGGDTQYF
few	14	TRBV19	TRBD1	TRBJ2-7	TGTGCCAGTAGTGCACAGGGGGCACTGGGTGAGCAGTACTTC	CASSAQGALGEQYF
-	17	TRBV7-2	TRBD1	TRBJ1-2	TGTGCCAGCAGCTTGAGGCAGGGGGGCGTGTTTTATTATGGCTACACCTTC	CASSLRQGGVFYYGYTF
-	13	TRBV5-1	-	TRBJ1-1	TGCGCCAGCAGCTCGGCAGGGTACACTGAAGCTTTCTTT	CASSSAGYTEAFF
-	13	TRBV19	-	TRBJ2-3	TGTGCCAGTAGACAATACGGGTCAGATACGCAGTATTTT	CASRQYGSDTQYF
-	15	TRBV2	TRBD1	TRBJ2-7	TGTGCCAGCAGTACTGACAGGGGGCGATCCTACGAGCAGTACTTC	CASSTDRGRSYEQYF
few	15	TRBV7-9	TRBD1	TRBJ1-1	TGTGCCAGCAGCTCCCCGACAGGGGTGAACACTGAAGCTTTCTTT	CASSSPTGVNTEAFF
-	14	TRBV19	TRBD1	TRBJ1-2	TGTGCCAGTAGTAACAACAGGGGTCTCAAGGGCTACACCTTC	CASSNNRGLKGYTF
-	16	TRBV7-2	-	TRBJ2-3	TGTGCCAGCAGCTTAGGGGCCCATATAAGCACAGATACGCAGTATTTT	CASSLGAHISTDTQYF
-	14	TRBV5-4	TRBD1	TRBJ2-7	TGTGCCAGCAGCTTCGAAGACAGGGACCACGAGCAGTACTTC	CASSFEDRDHEQYF
few	12	TRBV7-9	TRBD1	TRBJ1-2	TGTGCCAGCAGTTACTCAGGGGGCAGCTACACCTTC	CASSYSGGSYTF
-	15	TRBV6-5	-	TRBJ1-4	TGTGCCAGCAGTTACAACTTTGCAACTAATGAAAAACTGTTTTTT	CASSYNFATNEKLFF
-	14	TRBV10-3	-	TRBJ1-1	TGTGCCATCAGTGACTGGGAGATGAACACTGAAGCTTTCTTT	CAISDWEMNTEAFF
-	16	TRBV5-1	TRBD1	TRBJ2-1	TGCGCCAGCAGCTTGACGTCAGGGGGCTCCTACAATGAGCAGTTCTTC	CASSLTSGGSYNEQFF
-	14	TRBV18	-	TRBJ2-1	TGTGCCAGCTCACCGGGGGGCTCCTACAATGAGCAGTTCTTC	CASSPGGSYNEQFF
once	18	TRBV5-4	TRBD2	TRBJ2-3	TGTGCCAGCAGCTTGAGCCAGCGGGGGTCGGTCCGTGCAGATACGCAGTATTTT	CASSLSQRGSVRADTQYF
-	13	TRBV6-5	TRBD1	TRBJ2-1	TGTGCCAGCAGTCGAGACAGGGGCCATGAGCAGTTCTTC	CASSRDRGHEQFF
-	14	TRBV5-5	TRBD1	TRBJ2-7	TGTGCCAGCAGCTTTCTCCAGGGGGCCTACGAGCAGTACTTC	CASSFLQGAYEQYF
-	15	TRBV5-1	-	TRBJ2-3	TGCGCCAGCAGCTTGCGGGGGGCGCCCACAGATACGCAGTATTTT	CASSLRGAPTDTQYF
few	11	TRBV27	-	TRBJ1-1	TGTGCCAGCAGTTTCTCGCGCGGCGCTTTCTTT	CASSFSRGAFF